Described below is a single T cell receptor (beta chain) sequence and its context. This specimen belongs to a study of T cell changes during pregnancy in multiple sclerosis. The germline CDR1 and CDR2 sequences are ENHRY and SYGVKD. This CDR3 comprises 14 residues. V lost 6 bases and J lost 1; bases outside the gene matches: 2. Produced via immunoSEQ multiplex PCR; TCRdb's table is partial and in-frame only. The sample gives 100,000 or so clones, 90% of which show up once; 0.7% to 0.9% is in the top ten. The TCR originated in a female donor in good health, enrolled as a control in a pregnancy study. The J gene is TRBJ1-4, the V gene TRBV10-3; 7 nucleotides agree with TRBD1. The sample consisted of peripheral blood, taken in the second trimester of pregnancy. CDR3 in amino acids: CAISTGETNEKLFF. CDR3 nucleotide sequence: TGTGCCATCAGCACAGGGGAAACTAATGAAAAACTGTTTTTT.